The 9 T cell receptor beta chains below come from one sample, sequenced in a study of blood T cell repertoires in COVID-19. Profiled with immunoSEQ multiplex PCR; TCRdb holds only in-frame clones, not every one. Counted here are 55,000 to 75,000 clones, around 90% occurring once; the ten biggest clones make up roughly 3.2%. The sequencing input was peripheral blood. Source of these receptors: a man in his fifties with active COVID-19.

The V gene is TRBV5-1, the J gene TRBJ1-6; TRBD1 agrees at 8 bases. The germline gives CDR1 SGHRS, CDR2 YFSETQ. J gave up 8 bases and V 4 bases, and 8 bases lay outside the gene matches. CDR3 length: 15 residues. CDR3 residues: CASSLLDRADSPLHF. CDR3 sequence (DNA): TGCGCCAGCAGCCTTTTGGACAGGGCAGATTCACCCCTCCACTTT.

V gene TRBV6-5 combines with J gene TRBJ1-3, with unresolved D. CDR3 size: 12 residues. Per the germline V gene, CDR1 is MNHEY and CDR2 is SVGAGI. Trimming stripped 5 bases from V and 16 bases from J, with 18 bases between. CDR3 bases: TGTGCCAGCAGTCCCGGTAGGGAGCTACACTATTTT. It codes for CASSPGRELHYF.

The CDR3 coding sequence is TGTGCCTGGAGTGCGACAGGGAGATTCGATCAGCCCCAGCATTTT. It translates to CAWSATGRFDQPQHF. This chain connects TRBV30 to TRBJ1-5; 7 positions match TRBD1. The CDR3 sequence is 15 residues long. Germline CDR1 GTSNPN, CDR2 SVGIG (reference sequence). J gave up 5 bases and V 1 base, and 8 bases lay outside the gene matches.

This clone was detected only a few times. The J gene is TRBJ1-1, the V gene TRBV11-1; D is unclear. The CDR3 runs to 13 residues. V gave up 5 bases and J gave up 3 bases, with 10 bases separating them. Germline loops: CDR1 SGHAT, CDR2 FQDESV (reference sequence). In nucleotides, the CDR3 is TGTGCCAGCAGCCTTGAGGTAGACACTGAAGCTTTCTTT. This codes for CASSLEVDTEAFF.

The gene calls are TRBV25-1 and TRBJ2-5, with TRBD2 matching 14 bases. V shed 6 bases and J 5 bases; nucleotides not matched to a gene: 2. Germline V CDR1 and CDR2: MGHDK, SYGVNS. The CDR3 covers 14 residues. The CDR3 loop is CASRRTSGGETQYF. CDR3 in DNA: TGTGCCAGCAGGAGGACTAGCGGGGGGGAGACCCAGTACTTC. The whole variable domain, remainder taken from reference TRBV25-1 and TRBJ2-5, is EADIYQTPRYLVIGTGKKITLECSQTMGHDKMYWYQQDPGMELHLIHYSYGVNSTEKGDLSSESTVSRIRTEHFPLTLESARPSHTSQYLCASRRTSGGETQYFGPGTRLLVL.

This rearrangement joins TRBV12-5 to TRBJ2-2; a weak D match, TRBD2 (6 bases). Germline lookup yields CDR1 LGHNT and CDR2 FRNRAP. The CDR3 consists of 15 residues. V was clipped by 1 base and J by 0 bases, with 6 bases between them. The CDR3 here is CASGLGEANTGELFF. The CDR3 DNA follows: TGTGCTAGTGGTTTGGGGGAGGCGAACACCGGGGAGCTGTTTTTT.

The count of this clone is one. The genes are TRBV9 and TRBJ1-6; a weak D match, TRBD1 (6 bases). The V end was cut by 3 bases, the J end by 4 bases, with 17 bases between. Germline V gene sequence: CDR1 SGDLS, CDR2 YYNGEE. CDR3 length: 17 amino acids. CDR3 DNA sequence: TGTGCCAGCAGCGCCCGACAGGAGGTGGGGTATAATTCACCCCTCCACTTT. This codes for CASSARQEVGYNSPLHF.

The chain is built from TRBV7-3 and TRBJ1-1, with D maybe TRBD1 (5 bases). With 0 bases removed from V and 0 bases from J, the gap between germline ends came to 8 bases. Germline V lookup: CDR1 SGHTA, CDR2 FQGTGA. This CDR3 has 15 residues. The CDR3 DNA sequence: TGTGCCAGCAGCTTAACCGGGGGTGTGAACACTGAAGCTTTCTTT. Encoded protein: CASSLTGGVNTEAFF.

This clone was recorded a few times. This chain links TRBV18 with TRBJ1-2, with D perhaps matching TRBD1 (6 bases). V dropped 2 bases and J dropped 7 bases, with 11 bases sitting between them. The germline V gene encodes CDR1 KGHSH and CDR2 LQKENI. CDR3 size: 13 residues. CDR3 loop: CASSPTGYVGYTF. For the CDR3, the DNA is TGTGCCAGCTCACCAACAGGGTATGTTGGCTACACCTTC.